This entry lists 26 T cell receptor beta chains sequenced from one sample in a study of OX40 agonist ivuxolimab in advanced cancers. Sequenced by immunoSEQ multiplex PCR; TCRdb stores in-frame clones only, minus some. The table has almost 70,000 clones, 75% to 90% seen once. Sequenced material: CD4+ or CD8+ T cells sorted from blood, taken in a trial of the OX40 agonist ivuxolimab. The receptors come from an adult with an advanced solid tumor such as melanoma, head and neck, liver or kidney cancer.

The chain links TRBV5-1 to TRBJ1-3, with D uncertain. The CDR3 contains 14 residues. The germline gives CDR1 SGHRS, CDR2 YFSETQ. V was clipped by 0 bases and J by 3 bases, with 7 bases between them. CDR3 region: CASSLGLDGNTIYF. In DNA form, the CDR3 reads TGCGCCAGCAGCTTGGGACTAGATGGAAACACCATATATTTT.

This chain links TRBV5-4 with TRBJ1-2, with 7 bases that match TRBD1. This CDR3 spans 15 amino acids. The V and J ends lost 3 bases and 8 bases, in that order; junction bases with no gene match: 13. Germline CDR1 reads SGHNT; CDR2 reads YYREEE (reference sequence). For the CDR3, the DNA is TGTGCCAGCAGCTGGGTGGGACAGAGGGGTGGCGGCTACACCTTC. Translated: CASSWVGQRGGGYTF.

This chain joins TRBV6-6 and TRBJ1-1; 8 nucleotides line up with TRBD1. The CDR3 spans 11 residues. J lost 8 bases, V lost 6 bases, and 2 bases had no gene match. CDR1 and CDR2 from the germline V gene are MNHNY and SVGAGI (reference sequence). The CDR3 sequence: CASSRQGEAFF. CDR3 DNA: TGTGCCAGCAGCCGACAGGGGGAAGCTTTCTTT.

This rearrangement joins TRBV5-6 to TRBJ2-7, with D tentatively TRBD1 or TRBD2 (5 bases each). This CDR3 comprises 12 residues. Trimming shortened V by 5 bases and J by 12 bases, and 18 bases separated the two germline ends. Germline V gives CDR1 SGHDT, CDR2 YYEEEE. CDR3 in amino acids: CASSPLQGPRYF. The CDR3 DNA sequence: TGTGCCAGCAGTCCCCTGCAGGGACCGCGGTACTTC.

The gene calls are TRBV5-1 and TRBJ2-7; 7 bases are shared with TRBD1. CDR3 length: 15 residues. CDR1 and CDR2 (germline): SGHRS, YFSETQ. V was pared by 0 bases and J by 2 bases, with 5 bases of the junction left unmatched. The CDR3 spells CASSLEQGQAYEQYF. The CDR3 DNA follows: TGCGCCAGCAGCTTGGAACAGGGGCAGGCCTACGAGCAGTACTTC.

The chain has TRBV9 and TRBJ1-4; 9 bases are a match to TRBD1. Germline assignment: CDR1 SGDLS and CDR2 YYNGEE. There are 16 residues in the CDR3. After removal of 3 bases from V and 5 bases from J, the junction contained 8 bases not matched to a gene. For the CDR3, the DNA is TGTGCCAGCAGCGCCCTCCCGGGACAGGGAAATGAAAAACTGTTTTTT. Translating gives CASSALPGQGNEKLFF.

The chain links TRBV7-2 to TRBJ2-1; 11 bases are shared with TRBD1. This CDR3 is built from 15 residues. Germline CDR1 and CDR2: SGHTA and FQGNSA. V lost 7 bases and J lost 7; bases outside the gene matches: 9. CDR3 sequence reads: CASNTWDRGKNEQFF. CDR3 bases: TGTGCCAGCAATACGTGGGACAGGGGGAAGAATGAGCAGTTCTTC.

This sequence joins TRBV19 and TRBJ2-7; possible D gene TRBD1, 6 bases. Germline V gene data show CDR1 as LNHDA and CDR2 as SQIVND (reference sequence). The germline V and J ends were trimmed by 5 bases and 2 bases, with 16 bases remaining between them. The CDR3 extends over 15 amino acids. CDR3 nucleotides: TGTGCCAGTAGTTGGCGGAAACAGGGTCCCTACGAGCAGTACTTC. It yields the protein CASSWRKQGPYEQYF.

Written as DNA, the CDR3 is TGTGCCAGCAGCTTGGGCGGGGCTGGGGCCAACGTCCTGACTTTC. Its protein is CASSLGGAGANVLTF. J is TRBJ2-6 and V is TRBV7-3, with D perhaps TRBD2 (6 bases). From germline, CDR1 is SGHTA and CDR2 FQGTGA. The CDR3 has 15 residues. V was shortened by 3 bases and J by 2 bases, with 8 bases between the two germline ends.

This chain joins TRBV7-3 and TRBJ1-3; no firm D call. CDR1 SGHTA and CDR2 FQGTGA come from the germline V gene. The CDR3 has 14 residues. Trimming cost V 2 bases and J 2 bases, with 7 bases left between them. CDR3 sequence reads: CASSLASAGNTIYF. Here the CDR3 DNA reads TGTGCCAGCAGCTTAGCCTCCGCTGGAAACACCATATATTTT.

The chain couples TRBV19 to TRBJ2-6; 7 bases are a match to TRBD2. Per the germline V gene, CDR1 is LNHDA and CDR2 is SQIVND (reference sequence). J gave up 4 bases and V 7 bases, and 7 bases lay outside the gene matches. The CDR3 is 15 residues long. This CDR3 reads CASTSRGSGANVLTF. CDR3 DNA sequence: TGTGCCAGTACCTCGCGGGGGAGCGGGGCCAACGTCCTGACTTTC.

The V and J genes are TRBV21-1 and TRBJ1-1. TRBV21-1 is a pseudogene locus. The CDR3 is 18 residues long. Here the CDR3 reads CASSKAKLDWGTNTEAFF. The DNA of the CDR3 is TGTGCCAGCAGCAAAGCAAAGTTAGATTGGGGGACGAACACTGAAGCTTTCTTT.

This clone appeared a single time. The chain carries TRBV10-2 and TRBJ2-1, with a weak D call TRBD1 (6 bases). The CDR3 is made up of 16 amino acids. Germline V gene data show CDR1 as WSHSY and CDR2 as SAAADI. The V and J ends lost 0 bases and 2 bases respectively, with 11 bases between them. In DNA form, the CDR3 reads TGCGCCAGCAGTGAGTCGACCCGGACAGCCTACAATGAGCAGTTCTTC. Protein sequence: CASSESTRTAYNEQFF.

The chain links TRBV9 to TRBJ2-3; 9 bases match TRBD2. CDR1 and CDR2 (germline): SGDLS, YYNGEE. CDR3 length: 15 residues. V was pared by 0 bases and J by 6 bases, with 5 bases of the junction left unmatched. DNA for the CDR3: TGTGCCAGCAGCGTAGTAAGCGGGGGGATCGATACGCAGTATTTT. Amino acid sequence: CASSVVSGGIDTQYF.

The chain uses TRBV9 and TRBJ2-5; 8 bases match TRBD2. Trimming removed 0 bases from V and 4 bases from J; junction bases left unmatched: 14. CDR1 and CDR2 from the germline V gene are SGDLS and YYNGEE. The CDR3 totals 18 residues. DNA for the CDR3: TGTGCCAGCAGCGTAGCCCCTTGGGGAAGGGCGGGGGGAGAGACCCAGTACTTC. It codes for CASSVAPWGRAGGETQYF.

The chain employs TRBV4-1 and TRBJ1-3; no clear D. CDR3 length: 16 residues. Per the germline V gene, CDR1 is MGHRA and CDR2 is YSYEKL. With 4 bases removed from V and 0 bases from J, the gap between germline ends came to 13 bases. CDR3 in DNA: TGCGCCAGCAGCCTCCGGGCACAGCTCTCTGGAAACACCATATATTTT. Translating it yields CASSLRAQLSGNTIYF.

V is TRBV7-9 and J is TRBJ2-5, with TRBD2 as a possible D gene (5 bases). Trimming cost V 5 bases and J 7 bases, with 17 bases left between them. Germline V CDR1 and CDR2: SEHNR, FQNEAQ (reference sequence). The CDR3 covers 14 residues. The DNA for the CDR3 is TGTGCCAGCAGCCCCTCCCAACCTGGAGGGACCCAGTACTTC. It codes for CASSPSQPGGTQYF. The whole variable domain, remainder taken from reference TRBV7-9 and TRBJ2-5, is DTGVSQNPRHKITKRGQNVTFRCDPISEHNRLYWYRQTLGQGPEFLTYFQNEAQLEKSRLLSDRFSAERPKGSFSTLEIQRTEQGDSAMYLCASSPSQPGGTQYFGPGTRLLVL.

This chain connects TRBV27 to TRBJ1-2; 7 positions match TRBD1. This CDR3 contains 16 residues. Unmatched junction bases numbered 18, after V lost 6 bases and J lost 8 bases. CDR1 and CDR2 (germline): MNHEY, SMNVEV (reference sequence). CDR3: CASSPRRTGKPFGYTF. In nucleotides, the CDR3 is TGTGCCAGCAGCCCCAGGAGGACAGGAAAGCCCTTCGGCTACACCTTC.

This clone appeared a single time. The junction and the germline gene differ at one end; a read error may be behind it. This rearrangement joins TRBV7-2 to TRBJ2-5; D not certain. In germline, CDR1 is SGHTA, CDR2 FQGNSA. CDR3 length: 12 amino acids. CDR3 residues: CASSLGSSNGDF. CDR3 bases: TGTGCCAGCAGCTTGGGATCCAGTAATGGGGACTTC.

The chain links TRBV4-2 to TRBJ2-1; D is unclear. Trimming cost V 2 bases and J 6 bases, with 2 bases left between them. The V gene's germline CDR1 is LGHNA and CDR2 YNFKEQ. The CDR3 covers 11 residues. The CDR3 loop reads CASSQINEQFF. CDR3 DNA: TGTGCCAGCAGCCAAATCAATGAGCAGTTCTTC.

The rearrangement joins TRBV11-1 to TRBJ1-4; D unclear. The length of the CDR3 is 14 residues. Germline CDR1 is SGHAT and CDR2 is FQDESV (reference sequence). The ends were cut back, 5 bases at V and 7 bases at J, with 14 bases in the middle. The CDR3 nucleotides are TGTGCCAGCAGCCCCGACGGGAAGTCTGAAAAACTGTTTTTT. Protein product: CASSPDGKSEKLFF.

This chain uses TRBV11-2 with TRBJ1-6; a possible D gene is TRBD1 (5 bases). Germline-derived CDR1 and CDR2 are SGHAT and FQNNGV. This CDR3 region has 16 residues. Trimming took off 5 bases at V and 4 bases at J, with 15 bases between the two ends. CDR3 DNA: TGTGCCAGCAGCCCGAGTGGGGGGAATTATAATTCACCCCTCCACTTT. It yields the protein CASSPSGGNYNSPLHF.

The rearrangement links TRBV5-1 to TRBJ1-6, with D possibly TRBD1 on 6 matching bases. V was shortened by 3 bases and J by 5 bases, with 12 bases between the two germline ends. The CDR3 spans 15 residues. Germline V gene data show CDR1 as SGHRS and CDR2 as YFSETQ. CDR3 region: CASSSGTSNNSPLHF. CDR3 coding DNA: TGCGCCAGCAGCTCCGGGACATCTAATAATTCACCCCTCCACTTT.

This chain connects TRBV7-4 to TRBJ2-6, with D uncertain. CDR1 is SGHVT and CDR2 is SQSDAQ in the germline V gene. V was trimmed by 8 bases and J by 5 bases, leaving 10 bases between them. The CDR3 length is 13 residues. CDR3: CASSQSRANVLTF. The DNA of the CDR3 is TGTGCCAGCTCACAAAGTCGGGCCAACGTCCTGACTTTC. Full variable domain (outside the CDR3, taken from reference TRBV7-4 and TRBJ2-6): GAGVSQSPRYKVAKRGRDVALRCDSISGHVTLYWYRQTLGQGSEVLTYSQSDAQRDKSGRPSGRFSAERPERSVSTLKIQRTEQGDSAVYLCASSQSRANVLTFGAGSRLTVL.

V usage is TRBV11-2 and J usage is TRBJ2-3; possible D gene TRBD1, 6 bases. Germline assignment: CDR1 SGHAT and CDR2 FQNNGV. Trimming shortened V by 5 bases and J by 4 bases, and 22 bases separated the two germline ends. The CDR3 is 17 residues long. CDR3 bases: TGTGCCAGCAGCCCACTAGACAGGTCTGGCGGCCCAGATACGCAGTATTTT. This translates into CASSPLDRSGGPDTQYF.

This clone has a single count. The chain uses TRBV2 and TRBJ1-5; D may be TRBD1 (6 bases). V was shortened by 8 bases and J by 2 bases, with 10 bases between the two germline ends. The germline CDR1 and CDR2 sequences are SNHLY and FYNNEI. The CDR3 is 13 amino acids. The DNA of the CDR3 is TGTGCCAGCTCCGGGGGCGGCAATCAGCCCCAGCATTTT. Its protein is CASSGGGNQPQHF. The full variable domain, its missing parts supplied by reference TRBV2 and TRBJ1-5, is EPEVTQTPSHQVTQMGQEVILRCVPISNHLYFYWYRQILGQKVEFLVSFYNNEISEKSEIFDDQFSVERPDGSNFTLKIRSTKLEDSAMYFCASSGGGNQPQHFGDGTRLSIL.